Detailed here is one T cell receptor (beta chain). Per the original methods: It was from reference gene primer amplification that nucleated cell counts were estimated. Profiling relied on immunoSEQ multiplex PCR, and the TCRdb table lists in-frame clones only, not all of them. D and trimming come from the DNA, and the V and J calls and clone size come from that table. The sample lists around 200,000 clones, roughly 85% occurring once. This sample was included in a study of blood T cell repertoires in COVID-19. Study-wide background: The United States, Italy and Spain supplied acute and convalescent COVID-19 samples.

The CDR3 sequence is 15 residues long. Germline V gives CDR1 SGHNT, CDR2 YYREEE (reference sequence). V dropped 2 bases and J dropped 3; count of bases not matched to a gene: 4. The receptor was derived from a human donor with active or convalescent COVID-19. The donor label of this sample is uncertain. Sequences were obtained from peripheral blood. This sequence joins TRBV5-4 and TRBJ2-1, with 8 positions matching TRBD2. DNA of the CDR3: TGTGCCAGCAGCTTCAAGCGGGAGTTCTACAATGAGCAGTTCTTC. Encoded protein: CASSFKREFYNEQFF.